There are a few counts of the clone carrying this T cell receptor (beta chain). The germline CDR1 and CDR2 sequences are LNHDA and SQIVND (reference sequence). The CDR3 is made up of 13 amino acids. V was cut by 5 bases and J by 2 bases, with 10 bases left in between. These data belong to a study of blood T cell repertoires in COVID-19. As for the study in general: Acute-phase and convalescent COVID-19 samples originated in the United States, Italy and Spain.

Patients in Seattle were enrolled during active infection, then followed longitudinally. Per the study methods: Amplification with reference gene primers provided the estimates of nucleated cell counts. Data came from immunoSEQ multiplex PCR; TCRdb stores just in-frame clones and leaves some out. V, J and clone size derive from that table, while D and trimming were established from the DNA sequence. The sample shows approximately 160,000 clones, 70% to 90% of them seen only once. The chain is built from TRBV19 and TRBJ2-7, with a possible D match to TRBD1 (6 bases). The clonotype was recovered from a man between 60 and 75 years old with COVID-19, enrolled during active disease. Sequencing input: peripheral blood. This CDR3 reads CASSQRTAYEQYF. DNA for the CDR3: TGTGCCAGTAGTCAACGGACAGCCTACGAGCAGTACTTC.